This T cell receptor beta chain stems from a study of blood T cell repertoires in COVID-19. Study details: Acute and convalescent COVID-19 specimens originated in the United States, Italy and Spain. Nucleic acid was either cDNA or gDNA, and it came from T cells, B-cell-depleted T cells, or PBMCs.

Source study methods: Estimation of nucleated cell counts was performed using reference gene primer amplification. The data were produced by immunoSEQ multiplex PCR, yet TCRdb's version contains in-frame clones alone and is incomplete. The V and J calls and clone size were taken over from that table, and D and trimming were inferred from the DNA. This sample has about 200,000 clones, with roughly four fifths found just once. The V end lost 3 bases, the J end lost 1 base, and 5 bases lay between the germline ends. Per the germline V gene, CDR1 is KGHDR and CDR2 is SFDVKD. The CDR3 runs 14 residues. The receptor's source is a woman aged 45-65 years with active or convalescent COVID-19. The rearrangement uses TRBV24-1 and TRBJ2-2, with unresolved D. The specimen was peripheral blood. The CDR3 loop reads CATSDLLNTGELFF. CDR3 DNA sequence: TGTGCCACCAGTGATCTATTGAACACCGGGGAGCTGTTTTTT.